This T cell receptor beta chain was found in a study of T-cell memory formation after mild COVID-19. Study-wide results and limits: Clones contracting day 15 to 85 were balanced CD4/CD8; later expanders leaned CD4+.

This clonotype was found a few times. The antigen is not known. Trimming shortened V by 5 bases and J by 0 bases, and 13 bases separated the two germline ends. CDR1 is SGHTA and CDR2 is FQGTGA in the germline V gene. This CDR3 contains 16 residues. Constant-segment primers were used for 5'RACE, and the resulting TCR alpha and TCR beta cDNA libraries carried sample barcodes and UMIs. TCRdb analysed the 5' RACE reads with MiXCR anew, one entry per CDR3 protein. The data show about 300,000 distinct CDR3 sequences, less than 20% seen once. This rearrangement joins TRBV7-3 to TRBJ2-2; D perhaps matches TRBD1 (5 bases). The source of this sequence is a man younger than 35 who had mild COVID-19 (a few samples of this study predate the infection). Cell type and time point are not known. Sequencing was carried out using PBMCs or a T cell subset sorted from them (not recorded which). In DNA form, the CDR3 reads TGTGCCAGCAGCCCCCAGGGTGGGTCGAACACCGGGGAGCTGTTTTTT. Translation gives CASSPQGGSNTGELFF.